This note documents a single T cell receptor (beta chain) sequence. Its antigen is not known. This sample is drawn from a study of T cells in localized non-small cell lung cancer. Findings of the study overall: Adjacent lung was found to contain a median approximately 60 of the top 100 tumor clones.

V dropped 2 bases and J dropped 3 bases, with 7 bases sitting between them. The CDR3 length is 13 residues. Germline-derived CDR1 and CDR2 are MNHEY and SVGAGI. Sequencing was performed with immunoSEQ multiplex PCR; in TCRdb, only in-frame clones are kept and a portion is missing. The sample records tens of thousands of clones, about 80% being singletons. This specimen was PBMCs, taken before any cancer treatment. This chain joins TRBV6-5 and TRBJ1-1, with unresolved D. This TCR was sampled from a man between 40 and 70 years old with stage II lung adenocarcinoma. The CDR3 bases are TGTGCCAGCAGTTACCGGGGTTACACTGAAGCTTTCTTT. Encoded protein: CASSYRGYTEAFF.